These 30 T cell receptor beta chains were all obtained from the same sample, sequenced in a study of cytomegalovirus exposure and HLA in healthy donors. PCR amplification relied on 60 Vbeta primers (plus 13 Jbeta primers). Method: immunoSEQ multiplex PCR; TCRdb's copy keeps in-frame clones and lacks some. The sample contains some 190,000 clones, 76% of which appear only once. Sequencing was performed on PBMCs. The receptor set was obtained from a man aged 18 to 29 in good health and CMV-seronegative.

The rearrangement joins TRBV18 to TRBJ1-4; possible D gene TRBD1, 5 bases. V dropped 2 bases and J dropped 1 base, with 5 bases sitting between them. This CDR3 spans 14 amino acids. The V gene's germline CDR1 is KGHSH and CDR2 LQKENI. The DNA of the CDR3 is TGTGCCAGCTCACCAAGGGGAACTAATGAAAAACTGTTTTTT. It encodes CASSPRGTNEKLFF.

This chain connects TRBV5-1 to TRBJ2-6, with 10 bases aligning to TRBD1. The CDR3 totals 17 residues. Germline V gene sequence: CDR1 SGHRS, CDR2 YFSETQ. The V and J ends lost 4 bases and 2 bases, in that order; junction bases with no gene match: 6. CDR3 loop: CASSRTGGNTGANVLTF. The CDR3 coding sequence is TGCGCCAGCAGCAGGACAGGGGGAAATACTGGGGCCAACGTCCTGACTTTC.

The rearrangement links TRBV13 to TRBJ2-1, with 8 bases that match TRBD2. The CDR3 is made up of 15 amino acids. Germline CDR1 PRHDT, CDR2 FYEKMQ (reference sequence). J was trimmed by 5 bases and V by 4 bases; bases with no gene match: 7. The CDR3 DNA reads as TGTGCCAGCAGCTCCACCGGGACTAGTCACAATGAGCAGTTCTTC. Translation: CASSSTGTSHNEQFF.

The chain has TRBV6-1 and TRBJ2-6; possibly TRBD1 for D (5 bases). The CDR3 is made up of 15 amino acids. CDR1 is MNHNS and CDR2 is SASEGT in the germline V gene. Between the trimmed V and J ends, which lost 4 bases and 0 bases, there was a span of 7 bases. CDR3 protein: CASSVGHSGANVLTF. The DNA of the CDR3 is TGTGCCAGCAGTGTTGGACACTCTGGGGCCAACGTCCTGACTTTC.

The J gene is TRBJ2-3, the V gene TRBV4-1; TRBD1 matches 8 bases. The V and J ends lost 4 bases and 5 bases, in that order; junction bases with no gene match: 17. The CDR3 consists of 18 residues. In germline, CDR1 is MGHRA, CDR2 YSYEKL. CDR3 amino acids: CASSRREGADRDVDTQYF. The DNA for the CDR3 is TGCGCCAGCAGCCGTCGCGAGGGGGCGGACAGGGATGTAGATACGCAGTATTTT.

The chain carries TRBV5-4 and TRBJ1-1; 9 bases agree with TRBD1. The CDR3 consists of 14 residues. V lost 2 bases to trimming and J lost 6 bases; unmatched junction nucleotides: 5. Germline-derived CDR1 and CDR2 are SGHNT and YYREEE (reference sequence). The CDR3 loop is CASSLGDRDAEAFF. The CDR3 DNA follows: TGTGCCAGCAGCTTAGGGGACAGGGATGCTGAAGCTTTCTTT.

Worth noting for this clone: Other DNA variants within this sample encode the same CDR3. This chain's CDR3 is CAWSPDRGTEAFF. In DNA form, the CDR3 reads TGTGCCTGGAGTCCGGACAGGGGGACTGAAGCTTTCTTT. The V call is TRBV30, the J call TRBJ1-1, with 10 bases fitting TRBD1. The length of the CDR3 is 13 residues. J was trimmed by 5 bases and V by 2 bases; bases with no gene match: 2. Germline lookup yields CDR1 GTSNPN and CDR2 SVGIG (reference sequence).

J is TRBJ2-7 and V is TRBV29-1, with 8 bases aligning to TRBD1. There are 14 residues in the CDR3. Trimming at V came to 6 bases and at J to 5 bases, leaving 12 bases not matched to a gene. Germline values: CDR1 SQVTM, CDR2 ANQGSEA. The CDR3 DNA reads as TGCAGCGTCGTACCCCGGGACAGGACGAACGAGCAGTACTTC. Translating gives CSVVPRDRTNEQYF.

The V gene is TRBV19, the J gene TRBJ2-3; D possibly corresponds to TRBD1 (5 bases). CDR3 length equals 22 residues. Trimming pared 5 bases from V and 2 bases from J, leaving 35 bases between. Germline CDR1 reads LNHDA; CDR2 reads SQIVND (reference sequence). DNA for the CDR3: TGTGCCAGTAGTTCAGACAGACCGGAAAGAAAGGAACTGGGGAACCCCACAGATACGCAGTATTTT. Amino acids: CASSSDRPERKELGNPTDTQYF.

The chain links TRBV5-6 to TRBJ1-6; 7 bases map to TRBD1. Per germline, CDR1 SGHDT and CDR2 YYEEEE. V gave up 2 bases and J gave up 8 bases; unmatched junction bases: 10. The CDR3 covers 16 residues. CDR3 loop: CASSFQQGMGYSPLHF. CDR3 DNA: TGTGCCAGCAGCTTCCAACAGGGGATGGGTTATTCACCCCTCCACTTT.

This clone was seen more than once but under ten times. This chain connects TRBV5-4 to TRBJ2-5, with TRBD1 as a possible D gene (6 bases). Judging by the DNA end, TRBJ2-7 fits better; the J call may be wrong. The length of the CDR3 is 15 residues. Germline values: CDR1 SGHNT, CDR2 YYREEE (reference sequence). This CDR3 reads CASSSRTATPYEQYF. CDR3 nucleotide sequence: TGTGCCAGCAGCTCCCGGACAGCAACCCCCTACGAGCAGTACTTC.

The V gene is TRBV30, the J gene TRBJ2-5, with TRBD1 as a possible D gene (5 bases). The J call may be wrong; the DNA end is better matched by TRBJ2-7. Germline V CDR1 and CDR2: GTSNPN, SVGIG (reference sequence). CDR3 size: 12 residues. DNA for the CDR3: TGTGCCTGGAGACCCTACAGGTACGAGCAGTACTTC. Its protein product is CAWRPYRYEQYF.

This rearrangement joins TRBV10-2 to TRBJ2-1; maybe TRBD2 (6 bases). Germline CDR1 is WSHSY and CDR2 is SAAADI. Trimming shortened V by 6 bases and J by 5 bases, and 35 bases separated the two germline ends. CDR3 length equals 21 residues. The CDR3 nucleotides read TGCGCCAGCAGGAGGGGCGGGACTGGGGCCGGAGGTAAGAGGAGAAACAATGAGCAGTTCTTC. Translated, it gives CASRRGGTGAGGKRRNNEQFF.

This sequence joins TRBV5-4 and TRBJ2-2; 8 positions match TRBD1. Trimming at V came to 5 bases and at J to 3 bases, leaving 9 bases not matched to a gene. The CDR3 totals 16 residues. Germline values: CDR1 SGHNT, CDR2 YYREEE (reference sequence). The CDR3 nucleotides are TGTGCCAGCAGTCAGATGACAGGGGCGGACACCGGGGAGCTGTTTTTT. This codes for CASSQMTGADTGELFF.

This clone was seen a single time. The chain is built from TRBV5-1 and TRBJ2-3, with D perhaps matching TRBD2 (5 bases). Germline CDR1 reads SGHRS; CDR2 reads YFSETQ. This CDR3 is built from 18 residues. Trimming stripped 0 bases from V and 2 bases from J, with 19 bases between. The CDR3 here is CASSLVVSAGGLTDTQYF. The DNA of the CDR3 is TGCGCCAGCAGCTTGGTCGTATCGGCGGGCGGTCTCACAGATACGCAGTATTTT.

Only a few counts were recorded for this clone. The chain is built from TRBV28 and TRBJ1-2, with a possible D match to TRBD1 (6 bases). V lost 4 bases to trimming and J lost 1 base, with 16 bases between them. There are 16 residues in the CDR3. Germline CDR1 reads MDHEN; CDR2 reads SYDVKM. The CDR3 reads CASSSPSDSVNYGYTF. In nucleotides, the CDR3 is TGTGCCAGCAGTTCCCCATCGGACAGCGTTAACTATGGCTACACCTTC.

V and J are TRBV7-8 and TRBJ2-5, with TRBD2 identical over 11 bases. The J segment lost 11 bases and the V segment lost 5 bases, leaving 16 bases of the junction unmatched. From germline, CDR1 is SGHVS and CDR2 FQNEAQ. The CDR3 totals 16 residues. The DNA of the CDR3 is TGTGCCAGCAGCGCAAAGGTAGCGGGGGGGCCCTGGGAGCAGTACTTC. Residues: CASSAKVAGGPWEQYF. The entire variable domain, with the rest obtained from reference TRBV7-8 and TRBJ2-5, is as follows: GAGVSQSPRYKVAKRGQDVALRCDPISGHVSLFWYQQALGQGPEFLTYFQNEAQLDKSGLPSDRFFAERPEGSVSTLKIQRTQQEDSAVYLCASSAKVAGGPWEQYFGPGTRLLVL.

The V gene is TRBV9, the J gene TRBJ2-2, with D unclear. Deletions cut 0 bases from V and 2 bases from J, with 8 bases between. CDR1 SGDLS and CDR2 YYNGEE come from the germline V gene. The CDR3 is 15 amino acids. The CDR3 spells CASSVGLLNTGELFF. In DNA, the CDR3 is TGTGCCAGCAGCGTAGGGCTTCTCAACACCGGGGAGCTGTTTTTT.

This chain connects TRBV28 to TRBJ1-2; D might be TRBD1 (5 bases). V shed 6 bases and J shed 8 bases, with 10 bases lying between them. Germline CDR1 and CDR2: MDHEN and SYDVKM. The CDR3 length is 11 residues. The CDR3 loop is CASSYRMGYTF. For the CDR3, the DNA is TGTGCCAGCAGCTACAGGATGGGCTACACCTTC.

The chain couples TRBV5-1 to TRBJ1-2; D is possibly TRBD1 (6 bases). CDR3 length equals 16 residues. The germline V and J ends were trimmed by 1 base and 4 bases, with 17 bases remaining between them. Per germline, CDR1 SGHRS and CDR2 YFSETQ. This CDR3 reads CASSLINRDVGYGYTF. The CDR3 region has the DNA TGCGCCAGCAGCTTGATCAACAGGGATGTAGGCTATGGCTACACCTTC.

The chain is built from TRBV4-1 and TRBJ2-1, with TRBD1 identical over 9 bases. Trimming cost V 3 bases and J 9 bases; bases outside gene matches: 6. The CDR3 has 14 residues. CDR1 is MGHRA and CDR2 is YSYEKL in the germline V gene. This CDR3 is CASSQGGQGGEQFF. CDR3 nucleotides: TGCGCCAGCAGCCAGGGGGGACAGGGCGGTGAGCAGTTCTTC.

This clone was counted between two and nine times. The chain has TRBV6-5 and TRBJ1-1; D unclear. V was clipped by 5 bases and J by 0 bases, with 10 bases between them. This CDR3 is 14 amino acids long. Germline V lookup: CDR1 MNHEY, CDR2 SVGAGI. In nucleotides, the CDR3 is TGTGCCAGCAGTCAGCGAGAGATGAACACTGAAGCTTTCTTT. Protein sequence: CASSQREMNTEAFF.

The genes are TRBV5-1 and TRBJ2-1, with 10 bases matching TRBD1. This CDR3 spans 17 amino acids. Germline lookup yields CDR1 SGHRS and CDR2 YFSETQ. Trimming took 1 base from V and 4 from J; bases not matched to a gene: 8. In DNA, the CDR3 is TGCGCCAGCAGCTTGAGTCTGAGGACAGGGGGTTACAATGAGCAGTTCTTC. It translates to CASSLSLRTGGYNEQFF.

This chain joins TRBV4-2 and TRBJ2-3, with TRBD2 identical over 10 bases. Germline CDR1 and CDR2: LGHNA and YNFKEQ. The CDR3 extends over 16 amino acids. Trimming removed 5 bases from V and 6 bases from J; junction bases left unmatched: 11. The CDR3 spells CASSSLAGSGGDTQYF. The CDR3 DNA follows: TGTGCCAGCAGCTCACTAGCGGGAAGCGGTGGGGATACGCAGTATTTT.

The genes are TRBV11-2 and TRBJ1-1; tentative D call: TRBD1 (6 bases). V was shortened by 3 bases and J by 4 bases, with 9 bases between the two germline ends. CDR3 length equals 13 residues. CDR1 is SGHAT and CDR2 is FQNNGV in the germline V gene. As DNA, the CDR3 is TGTGCCAGCAGCTTGGGGGCGTCCACTGAAGCTTTCTTT. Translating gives CASSLGASTEAFF.

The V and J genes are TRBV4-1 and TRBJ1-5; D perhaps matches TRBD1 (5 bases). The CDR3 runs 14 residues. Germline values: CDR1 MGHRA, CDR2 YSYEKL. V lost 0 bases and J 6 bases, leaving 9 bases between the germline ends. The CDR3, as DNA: TGCGCCAGCAGCCAAGAGGGGGGTGGTCAGCCCCAGCATTTT. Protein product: CASSQEGGGQPQHF.

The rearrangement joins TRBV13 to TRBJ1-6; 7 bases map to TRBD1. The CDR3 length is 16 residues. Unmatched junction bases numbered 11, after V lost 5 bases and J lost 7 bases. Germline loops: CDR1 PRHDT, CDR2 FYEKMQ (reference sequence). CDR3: CASSPRQGVGNSPLHF. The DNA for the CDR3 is TGTGCCAGCAGCCCTAGACAGGGTGTTGGAAATTCACCCCTCCACTTT.

The CDR3 protein is CASSSTGGADTQYF. The CDR3 DNA is TGTGCCAGCAGTTCGACAGGGGGCGCAGATACGCAGTATTTT. V is TRBV6-5 and J is TRBJ2-3, with 10 bases lining up with TRBD1. This CDR3 comprises 14 residues. Germline trimming cut 4 bases from V and 4 bases from J; bases unmatched to any gene: 2. Germline loops: CDR1 MNHEY, CDR2 SVGAGI.

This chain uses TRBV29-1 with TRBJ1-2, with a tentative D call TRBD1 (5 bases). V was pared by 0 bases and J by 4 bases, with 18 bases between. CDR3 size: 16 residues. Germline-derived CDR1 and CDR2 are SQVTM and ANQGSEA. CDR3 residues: CSVEDLGGLLSYGYTF. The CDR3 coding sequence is TGCAGCGTTGAAGATCTGGGGGGTCTTCTGAGCTATGGCTACACCTTC.

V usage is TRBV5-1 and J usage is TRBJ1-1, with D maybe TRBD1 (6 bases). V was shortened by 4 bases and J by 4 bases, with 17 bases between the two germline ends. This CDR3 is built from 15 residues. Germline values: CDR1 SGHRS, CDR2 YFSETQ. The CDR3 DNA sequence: TGCGCCAGCAGCGCGTCACAGGGTGGAGGCACTGAAGCTTTCTTT. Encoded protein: CASSASQGGGTEAFF.